This T cell receptor (beta chain) stems from a study of T cell repertoires in cytomegalovirus infection. At the level of the study: It was the public TCR beta signatures that indicated both CMV infection and matching HLA type. Study-wide results and limits: The cumulative frequency of public TCR beta families distinguished individuals who carried CMV together with the relevant HLA.

The sample holds a few counts of this clonotype. The target antigen is unknown. The CDR3 is made up of 17 amino acids. Germline lookup yields CDR1 SGHVS and CDR2 FQNEAQ. V lost 1 base, J lost 7 bases, and 11 bases stayed unmatched. In TCRdb, the reads were re-called with MiXCR into one record per CDR3 protein. This table holds 550,000 to 850,000 distinct CDR3 sequences, around 32% found once. The chain combines TRBV7-8 with TRBJ2-1, with TRBD2 matching 9 bases. This material consisted of cultured PBMCs, taken from culture after CMV antigen stimulation. The receptor was derived from a human donor in good health (CMV status not recorded). Some clones in this sample may be carry-over from other donors' samples. The CDR3 nucleotides are TGTGCCAGCAGCTTAGAATGGGGCGGGGGGGCCGCGAATGAGCAGTTCTTC. Its protein product is CASSLEWGGGAANEQFF.